This T cell receptor (delta chain) is drawn from a study of delta chains in infants with herpesvirus infections. The CDR3 spans 19 residues. Germline V gives CDR1 TVYSNPD, CDR2 GDNSRS (reference sequence). Germline trimming cut 1 base from V and 0 bases from J; bases unmatched to any gene: 17. Judged by abundance, this clone is medium-sized (0.01 to 0.1%). PBMC RNA was reverse transcribed using gamma-chain- and delta-chain-specific primers. TCRdb reapplied CATT to the RT-PCR reads. The sample lists over 2,500 delta-chain clones; 30% to 40% were seen once. The sequencing here drew on peripheral blood, taken at time point 4 of longitudinal follow-up. This clonotype was sampled from a human donor who was a Ugandan infant, either HIV-exposed or HIV-unexposed (not recorded which). The chain links TRDV3 to TRDJ1; 10 bases map to TRDD3. This CDR3 is CAFIWPPGLGDSYTDKLIF. CDR3 sequence (DNA): TGTGCCTTTATATGGCCCCCAGGACTGGGGGATTCCTACACCGATAAACTCATCTTT.